This T cell receptor (beta chain) was retrieved from a study of blood T cell repertoires in COVID-19. Study at large: The study drew acute and convalescent COVID-19 samples from the United States, Italy and Spain. The cDNA or gDNA used as material had been derived from T cells, B-cell-depleted T cells, or PBMCs.

V lost 4 bases and J lost 5, with 9 bases in between. The germline V gene has CDR1 SGHDT and CDR2 YYEEEE. This CDR3 has 12 residues. As handled by the study authors: Nucleated cell number was recorded as an estimate derived from reference gene primer amplification. Generated by immunoSEQ multiplex PCR, the TCRdb table keeps only in-frame clones and is missing some. V and J calls and clone size are copied from that table; D and trimming were computed from the DNA. The sample has about 120,000 clones, around 86% seen once; the top ten hold 5% to 7.5%. This TCR was recovered from an elderly man with active or convalescent COVID-19. The V gene is TRBV5-6, the J gene TRBJ1-2; no clear D gene. The specimen was peripheral blood. The CDR3 DNA follows: TGTGCCAGCAGCCCGAAAGCTTATGGCTACACCTTC. Translated: CASSPKAYGYTF.